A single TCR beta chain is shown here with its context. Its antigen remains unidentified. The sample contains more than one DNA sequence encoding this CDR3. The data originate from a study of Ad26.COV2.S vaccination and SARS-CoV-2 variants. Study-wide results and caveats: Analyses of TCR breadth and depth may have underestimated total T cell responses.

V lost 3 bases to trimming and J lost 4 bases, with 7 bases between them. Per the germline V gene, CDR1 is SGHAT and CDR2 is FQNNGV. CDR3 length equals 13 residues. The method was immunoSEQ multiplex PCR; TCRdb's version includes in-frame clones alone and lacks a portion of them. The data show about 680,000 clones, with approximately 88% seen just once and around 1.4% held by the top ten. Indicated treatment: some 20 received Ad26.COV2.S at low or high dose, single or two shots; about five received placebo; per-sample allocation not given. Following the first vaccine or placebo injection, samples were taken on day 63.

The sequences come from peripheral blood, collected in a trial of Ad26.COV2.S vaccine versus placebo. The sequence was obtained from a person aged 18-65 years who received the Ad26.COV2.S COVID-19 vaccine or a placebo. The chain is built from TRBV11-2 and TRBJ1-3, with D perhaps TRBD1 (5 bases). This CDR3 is CASSLGGGNTIYF. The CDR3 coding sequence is TGTGCCAGCAGCTTGGGGGGGGGAAACACCATATATTTT. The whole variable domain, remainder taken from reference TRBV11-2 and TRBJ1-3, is EAGVAQSPRYKIIEKRQSVAFWCNPISGHATLYWYQQILGQGPKLLIQFQNNGVVDDSQLPKDRFSAERLKGVDSTLKIQPAKLEDSAVYLCASSLGGGNTIYFGEGSWLTVV.